The sequence of this T cell receptor (beta chain) was determined in a study of blood T cell repertoires in COVID-19. Study-level background: The samples span acute and convalescent COVID-19 from the United States, Italy and Spain.

With 3 bases clipped from V and 0 bases from J, the junction kept 1 base outside the gene matches. Germline V lookup: CDR1 KGHSH, CDR2 LQKENI. This CDR3 has 15 amino acids. Original data processing: Amplifying reference gene primers gave estimates of nucleated cell counts. Clones were sequenced by immunoSEQ multiplex PCR, and TCRdb holds only the in-frame ones, with some missing. The DNA was the basis for D and trimming; V, J and clone size are from that table. The repertoire holds around 420,000 clones, with over 75% as singletons. Categorization into cohorts depended on clinical history that participants reported.

This clonotype was sampled from a woman aged 40-49 years with acute COVID-19. Material for sequencing was PBMCs or T cells enriched from blood (not recorded which). The chain combines TRBV18 with TRBJ1-5; 8 positions match TRBD1. CDR3 region: CASSPQGASNQPQHF. The CDR3 DNA follows: TGTGCCAGCTCACCCCAGGGGGCTAGCAATCAGCCCCAGCATTTT.